Listed below are T cell receptor beta chains from one sample, sequenced in a study of blood T cell repertoires in COVID-19. The protocol was immunoSEQ multiplex PCR, while the TCRdb copy is restricted to in-frame clones and leaves out a portion. The sample lists about 170,000 clones, about 85% occurring once. Sequencing input: peripheral blood. These receptors all stem from a woman between 65 and 79 years old with COVID-19, enrolled during active disease. Each CDR3 is given with its conserved first and last residue. D genes are given only for firm matches. Size is stated for part of the rows, as once, few or many counts, or as a class when the clone is expanded.

v_gene	j_gene	d_gene	abundance	CDR3aa	CDR3nt
TRBV5-1	TRBJ2-2	TRBD2	NA	CASSSPGTSGGAHTGELFF	TGCGCCAGCAGCTCCCCCGGGACTAGCGGGGGGGCGCACACCGGGGAGCTGTTTTTT
TRBV6-1	TRBJ1-5	NA	NA	CASSEDRVSPQHF	TGTGCCAGCAGTGAAGACCGGGTGTCGCCCCAGCATTTT
TRBV6-1	TRBJ1-2	TRBD1	NA	CASTEQGASGYTF	TGTGCCAGCACTGAACAGGGGGCCAGTGGCTACACCTTC
TRBV5-4	TRBJ1-1	TRBD1	NA	CASSPGTVVQNTEAFF	TGTGCCAGCAGCCCCGGGACAGTGGTGCAGAACACTGAAGCTTTCTTT
TRBV4-1	TRBJ1-4	NA	NA	CASSPSVGGGATNEKLFF	TGCGCCAGCAGCCCCAGTGTTGGCGGGGGAGCAACTAATGAAAAACTGTTTTTT
TRBV18	TRBJ2-2	NA	NA	CASSPQAGSTGELFF	TGTGCCAGCTCACCACAAGCGGGCTCGACCGGGGAGCTGTTTTTT
TRBV19	TRBJ2-7	TRBD1	NA	CASSRQGGPYEQYF	TGTGCCAGTAGTAGACAGGGTGGTCCCTACGAGCAGTACTTC
TRBV5-1	TRBJ1-3	NA	NA	CASSPGNSGNTIYF	TGCGCCAGCAGCCCCGGGAACTCTGGAAACACCATATATTTT
TRBV24-1	TRBJ2-4	NA	once	CATSVVFPSRAKNIQYF	TGTGCCACCAGTGTAGTTTTTCCGTCGCGGGCCAAAAACATTCAGTACTTC
TRBV6-5	TRBJ1-2	NA	NA	CASVGGQGSFYGYTF	TGTGCCAGCGTGGGAGGACAAGGGAGCTTCTATGGCTACACCTTC
TRBV5-1	TRBJ2-3	NA	NA	CASSTGSRTDTQYF	TGCGCCAGCAGCACCGGGTCGCGCACAGATACGCAGTATTTT
TRBV7-7	TRBJ2-5	NA	NA	CASSSSGLQETQYF	TGTGCTAGCAGCTCATCGGGACTGCAAGAGACCCAGTACTTC
TRBV2	TRBJ1-1	NA	NA	CASTRENTEAFF	TGTGCCAGCACGAGGGAGAACACTGAAGCTTTCTTT
TRBV2	TRBJ2-5	TRBD1	NA	CASSEGGQVSETQYF	TGTGCCAGCAGTGAAGGGGGACAGGTCTCGGAGACCCAGTACTTC
TRBV28	TRBJ2-3	TRBD2	NA	CASSPFWGGPTDTQYF	TGTGCCAGCAGTCCTTTCTGGGGGGGTCCCACAGATACGCAGTATTTT
TRBV29-1	TRBJ1-1	TRBD1	NA	CSALDRVNTEAFF	TGCAGCGCCTTGGACAGGGTGAACACTGAAGCTTTCTTT
TRBV6-5	TRBJ2-1	NA	once	CASSRDFDNNEQFF	TGTGCCAGCAGTCGGGACTTTGACAACAATGAGCAGTTCTTC